The present entry profiles one TCR beta chain with its context. The data derive from a study of T cell responses to AZD1222 COVID-19 vaccine. This CDR3 is built from 14 residues. The germline gives CDR1 MNHEY, CDR2 SVGAGI. Between the trimmed V and J ends, which lost 5 bases and 2 bases, there was a span of 10 bases. Here immunoSEQ multiplex PCR was the method, and the copy in TCRdb shows in-frame clones only, minus some. In the table there are 100,000 to 150,000 clones, around nine tenths of which are singletons. The receptor's source is an adult in good health. J is TRBJ2-1 and V is TRBV6-5; maybe TRBD1 (5 bases). The sample here was peripheral blood, taken on day 0 of MenACWY control vaccination. This CDR3 reads CASSRMGPYNEQFF. The CDR3 nucleotides are TGTGCCAGCAGTAGGATGGGGCCCTACAATGAGCAGTTCTTC.